The 11 T cell receptor beta chains below all came from one sample that was sequenced in a study of cytomegalovirus exposure and HLA in healthy donors. A multiplex PCR was run with 60 Vbeta primers and 13 Jbeta primers. Sequencing was performed with immunoSEQ multiplex PCR; in TCRdb, only in-frame clones are kept and a portion is missing. Here the sample spans roughly 99,000 clones, less than 85% being singletons. The sequencing sample was made of PBMCs. All receptors derive from a woman aged 40 to 49 in good health and CMV-seropositive.

The chain couples TRBV4-2 to TRBJ2-7; perhaps TRBD1 as D (6 bases). Deletions cut 0 bases from V and 4 bases from J, with 16 bases between. Germline V gives CDR1 LGHNA, CDR2 YNFKEQ. The CDR3 has 16 residues. The CDR3 coding sequence is TGTGCCAGCAGCCAAGATGGTACAGGGAGTATGTACGAGCAGTACTTC. Translating it yields CASSQDGTGSMYEQYF.

This clone was seen only once. This sequence joins TRBV7-3 and TRBJ1-1; 7 nucleotides match TRBD1. The CDR3 extends over 13 amino acids. Trimming removed 5 bases from V and 4 bases from J; junction bases left unmatched: 4. The germline V gene encodes CDR1 SGHTA and CDR2 FQGTGA. The CDR3 protein is CASSPGTATEAFF. CDR3 DNA sequence: TGTGCCAGCAGCCCCGGGACAGCCACTGAAGCTTTCTTT.

This chain joins TRBV29-1 and TRBJ1-2; possibly TRBD1 for D (5 bases). V was clipped by 8 bases and J by 4 bases, with 11 bases between them. Germline V CDR1 and CDR2: SQVTM, ANQGSEA. The CDR3 runs 11 residues. This CDR3 reads CSFGDSYGYTF. CDR3 sequence (DNA): TGCAGCTTTGGAGACAGCTATGGCTACACCTTC.

This clone was counted a few times. V gene TRBV6-5 combines with J gene TRBJ1-1; no firm D call. Germline V gives CDR1 MNHEY, CDR2 SVGAGI. The ends were cut back, 4 bases at V and 1 base at J, with 16 bases in the middle. The CDR3 runs to 16 residues. CDR3 sequence: CASSSSGFFPNTEAFF. CDR3 DNA sequence: TGTGCCAGCAGTTCGTCGGGGTTTTTCCCGAACACTGAAGCTTTCTTT.

V usage is TRBV18 and J usage is TRBJ2-7; TRBD1 is a possible D gene (6 bases). This CDR3 spans 13 amino acids. Germline lookup yields CDR1 KGHSH and CDR2 LQKENI. Trimming removed 8 bases at V and 5 bases at J, with 16 bases between. In DNA, the CDR3 is TGTGCCAGCGCGCCAGGGGCTGGCGACGAGCAGTACTTC. This sequence encodes CASAPGAGDEQYF.

This clone was observed once. The CDR3 sequence is CASSYAGTGDNYGYTF. CDR3 DNA sequence: TGTGCCAGCAGCTACGCCGGGACAGGGGATAACTATGGCTACACCTTC. The rearrangement links TRBV5-8 to TRBJ1-2; 10 bases line up with TRBD1. Per germline, CDR1 SGHTS and CDR2 YDEGEE. Germline trimming cut 3 bases from V and 1 base from J; bases unmatched to any gene: 6. This CDR3 has 16 amino acids.

The V call is TRBV5-1, the J call TRBJ1-4; tentative D call: TRBD1 (5 bases). V was shortened by 0 bases and J by 4 bases, with 16 bases between the two germline ends. This CDR3 has 17 amino acids. The germline V gene encodes CDR1 SGHRS and CDR2 YFSETQ. CDR3: CASSLGTSTALNEKLFF. As DNA, the CDR3 is TGCGCCAGCAGCTTGGGAACCTCGACAGCCCTTAATGAAAAACTGTTTTTT. Full variable domain (rest looked up from reference TRBV5-1 and TRBJ1-4): KAGVTQTPRYLIKTRGQQVTLSCSPISGHRSVSWYQQTPGQGLQFLFEYFSETQRNKGNFPGRFSGRQFSNSRSEMNVSTLELGDSALYLCASSLGTSTALNEKLFFGSGTQLSVL.

V is TRBV20-1 and J is TRBJ2-3; D may be TRBD1 (5 bases). V was trimmed by 6 bases and J by 4 bases, leaving 5 bases between them. Germline CDR1 and CDR2: DFQATT and SNEGSKA (reference sequence). This CDR3 region has 10 residues. CDR3 in amino acids: CSAGPDTQYF. Here the CDR3 DNA reads TGCAGTGCGGGGCCAGATACGCAGTATTTT.

The chain links TRBV4-1 to TRBJ1-5; no clear D gene. The CDR3 has 14 residues. The germline V gene encodes CDR1 MGHRA and CDR2 YSYEKL. V lost 0 bases, J lost 7 bases, and 10 bases lay in between. The CDR3 spells CASSQEGREQPQHF. CDR3 sequence (DNA): TGCGCCAGCAGCCAAGAAGGGAGGGAACAGCCCCAGCATTTT.

The V call is TRBV6-1, the J call TRBJ1-3, with TRBD1 matching 7 bases. Germline V gene data show CDR1 as MNHNS and CDR2 as SASEGT. This CDR3 has 15 residues. V shed 3 bases, J shed 2 bases, and the junction held 4 bases outside the gene matches. Here the CDR3 reads CASSELRGPGNTIYF. Written as DNA, the CDR3 is TGTGCCAGCAGTGAGCTGAGGGGGCCTGGAAACACCATATATTTT.

This sequence joins TRBV5-4 and TRBJ2-3, with D hard to call. Germline CDR1 reads SGHNT; CDR2 reads YYREEE (reference sequence). The CDR3 is 13 amino acids. Deletions cut 1 base from V and 4 bases from J, with 7 bases between. The DNA for the CDR3 is TGTGCCAGCAGCTTGTCTCGGTCAGATACGCAGTATTTT. Its translation is CASSLSRSDTQYF.